Reported below is one T cell receptor (beta chain). The sample comes from a study of T cell changes during pregnancy in multiple sclerosis. Trimming removed 4 bases from V and 15 bases from J, with 13 bases in between. The CDR3 has 11 residues. Germline V gene data show CDR1 as LNHDA and CDR2 as SQIVND (reference sequence). Only in-frame clones appear in the TCRdb table, and some are missing; sequencing was by immunoSEQ multiplex PCR. The sample holds approximately 12,000 clones, about 90% seen once. The sequence was obtained from a female donor in good health, enrolled as a control in a pregnancy study. This sequence joins TRBV19 and TRBJ2-4; D is unresolved. The material sequenced was CD8+ T cells from peripheral blood mononuclear cells, taken after pregnancy. CDR3 in DNA: TGTGCCAGTAGTAGCGACCTCCGCGGGTACTTC. Its protein product is CASSSDLRGYF.